One T cell receptor (beta chain) is described in this entry. This clonotype showed up just a few times. The antigen this receptor binds is unknown. The input lacks base qualities; no much larger clone sits a single base away. The TCR beta CDR3 regions were amplified from RNA transcripts. For the first round of RT-PCR on the TCR CDR3, the HTBI primer set was used together with the Qiagen OneStep RT-PCR kit. A second multiplex PCR round built the libraries, followed by size selection and purification. The libraries were sequenced on an Illumina HiSeq2000 using paired-end 100 bp reads. The paper's processing steps were these. SOAPnuke was used to process the raw data, with reads discarded if the reads contained adapters or uncalled bases, had a mean Phred below 15, or lacked an exact constant-primer or identifier match. COPE v1.2.5 was used to merge high-quality paired reads, and clonotypes were defined as unique nucleotide sequences. MiTCR v1.1 was used to align clonotypes to the IMGT TRBV, TRBD and TRBJ reference segments. Only V-J combinations with frequency above 0.0001, covering 99% to 99.2% of repertoires, were analysed. The TCS score was defined as the ratio of F50 (clonal expansion) to E x V (chaos), calculated using BLOSUM62-based TCRdist between CDR3 peptides within each V-J. Welch's t-statistics and random forest reduced some 510 V-J features to 13, which were used in a naive Bayes classifier (R e1071). The public reads were reprocessed in TCRdb via fastp at Q25 and MiXCR, keeping in-frame beta chains. Entries that share a CDR3 protein sequence are merged under the most common genes and DNA. The V and J calls were not made by the authors but by TCRdb's processing. The sample contains about 640,000 distinct CDR3 sequences, about 20% of them found a single time. The ten largest clones add up to over 30% of the sample.

CDR1 and CDR2 are read off the germline V gene (reference sequence) as SEHNR and FQNEAQ. Taken from cysteine to phenylalanine, the CDR3 has 13 residues. The retained sequence is limited to the CDR3, 39 bases, with the frame set at the first base. Trimming costs V 7 bases and J 4 bases, and their ends lie 13 bases apart. The source of the sample is a study of T cells in Graves' hyperthyroidism and ophthalmopathy (dated by TCRdb to between 2018 and 2021). General notes on the study: Peripheral blood was collected at initial diagnosis, before any treatment. To identify TCR V-J signatures that set the groups apart, the researchers used a discovery cohort of more than 95 patients, made up of roughly 45 with Graves' ophthalmopathy and some 58 with stable Graves' hyperthyroidism. An independent validation cohort of fewer than 20 hyperthyroidism patients and over 15 patients who later progressed to ophthalmopathy tested prospective prediction of ophthalmopathy. The 90 to 100 discovery patients were randomly split 7:3 into training and test sets. In roughly six Graves' hyperthyroidism patients, the study also compared T-cell repertoires from thyroid tissue with T-cell repertoires from blood. After sampling, hyperthyroidism patients received methimazole starting at 30 mg daily, and ophthalmopathy patients received high-dose intravenous methylprednisolone. The paper reports TCR Vbeta CDR3 sequencing of roughly 140 peripheral blood samples: fewer than 50 ophthalmopathy, roughly 80 hyperthyroidism and around 17 progressor patients.

Here is what the overall study found, with its caveats: In validation, the model predicted progression to ophthalmopathy a median of about 6 months before onset, with about 67% sensitivity and about 72% specificity. Most expanded thyroid clonotypes (frequency above 0.001) were also detected in blood, a finding suggesting that blood repertoires may reflect thyroid immune responses. No statistical method was used to fix the sample size in advance, and group allocation was not hidden from the investigators. A model built on a 13 V-J signature distinguished ophthalmopathy from stable hyperthyroidism, reaching 85% to 90% sensitivity and under 84% specificity in cross-validation and 80%/75% in testing.

Ophthalmopathy patients had moderately to severely active disease, with a Clinical Activity Score of 3 or more, a NOSPECS grade of 4 or more, and a disease duration of less than 3 months. Exclusion was applied to patients with uncontrolled infections, other autoimmune diseases, pregnancy or lactation. Clinical symptoms, serum thyroxine and TRAb, thyroid ultrasound, and orbital computed tomography formed the basis for the diagnoses. PBMCs were separated from roughly 10 ml of fresh peripheral blood using Ficoll-Paque density gradient centrifugation. Total RNA was extracted using Trizol reagent, and RNA quality was assessed on an Agilent 2100 Bioanalyzer.

Sequenced material: blood. The sequence is built from TRBV7-9 and TRBJ2-5; a weak D assignment points to TRBD2 (6 bases agree). The clonotype was recovered from a man younger than 45 with Graves' ophthalmopathy. The sequenced DNA is TGTGCCAGCAAAGGAGGGCCCGGAGAGACCCAGTACTTC. It translates as CASKGGPGETQYF.